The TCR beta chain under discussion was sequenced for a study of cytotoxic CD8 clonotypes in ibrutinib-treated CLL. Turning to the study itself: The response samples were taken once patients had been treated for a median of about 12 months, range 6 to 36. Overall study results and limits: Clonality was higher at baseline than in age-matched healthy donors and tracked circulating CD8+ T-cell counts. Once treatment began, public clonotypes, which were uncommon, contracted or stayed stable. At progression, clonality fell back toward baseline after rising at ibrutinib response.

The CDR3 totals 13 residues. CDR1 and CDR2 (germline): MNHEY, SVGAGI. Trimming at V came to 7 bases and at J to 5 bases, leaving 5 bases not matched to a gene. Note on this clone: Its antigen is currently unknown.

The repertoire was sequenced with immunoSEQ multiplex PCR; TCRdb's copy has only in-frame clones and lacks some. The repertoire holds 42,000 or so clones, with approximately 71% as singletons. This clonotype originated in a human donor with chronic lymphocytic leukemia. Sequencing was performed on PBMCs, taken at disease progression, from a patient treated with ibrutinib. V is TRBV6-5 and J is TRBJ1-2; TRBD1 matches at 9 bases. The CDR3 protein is CASKPGQGYGYTF. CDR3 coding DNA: TGTGCCAGCAAACCGGGACAGGGTTATGGCTACACCTTC.